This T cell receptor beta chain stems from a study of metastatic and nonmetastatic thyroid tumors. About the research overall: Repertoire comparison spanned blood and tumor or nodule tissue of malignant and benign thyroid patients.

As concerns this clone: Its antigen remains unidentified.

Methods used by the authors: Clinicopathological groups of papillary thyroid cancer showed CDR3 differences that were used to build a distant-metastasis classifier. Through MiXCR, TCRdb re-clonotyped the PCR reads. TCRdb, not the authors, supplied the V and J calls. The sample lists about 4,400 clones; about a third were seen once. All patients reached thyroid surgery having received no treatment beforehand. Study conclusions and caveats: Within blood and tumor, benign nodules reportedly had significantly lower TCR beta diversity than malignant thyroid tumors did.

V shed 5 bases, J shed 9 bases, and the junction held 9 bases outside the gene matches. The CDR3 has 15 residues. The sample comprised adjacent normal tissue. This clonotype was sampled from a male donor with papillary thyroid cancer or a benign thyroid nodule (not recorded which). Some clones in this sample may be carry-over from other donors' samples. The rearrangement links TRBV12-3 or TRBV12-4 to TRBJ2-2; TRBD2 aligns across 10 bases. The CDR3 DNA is TGTGCCAGCAGTGGCCCAGCGGGAGGGCCAAGGGAGCTGTTTTTT. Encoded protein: CASSGPAGGPRELFF.